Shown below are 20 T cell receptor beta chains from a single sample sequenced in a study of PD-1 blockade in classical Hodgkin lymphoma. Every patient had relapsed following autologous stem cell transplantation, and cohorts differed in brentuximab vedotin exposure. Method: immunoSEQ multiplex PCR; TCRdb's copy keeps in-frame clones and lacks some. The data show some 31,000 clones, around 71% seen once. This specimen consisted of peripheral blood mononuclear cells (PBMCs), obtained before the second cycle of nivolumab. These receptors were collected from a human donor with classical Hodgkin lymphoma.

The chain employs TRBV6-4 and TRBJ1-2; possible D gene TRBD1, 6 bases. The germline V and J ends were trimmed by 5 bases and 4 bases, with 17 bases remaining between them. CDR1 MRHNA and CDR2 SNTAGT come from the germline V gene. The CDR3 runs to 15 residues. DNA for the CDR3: TGTGCCAGCAGTTTTGGCACAGGGCCGCCCTATGGCTACACCTTC. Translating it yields CASSFGTGPPYGYTF.

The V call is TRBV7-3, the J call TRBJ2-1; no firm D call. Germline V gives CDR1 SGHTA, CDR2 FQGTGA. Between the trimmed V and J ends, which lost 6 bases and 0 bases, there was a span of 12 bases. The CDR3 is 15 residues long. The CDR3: CASSPDGDSYNEQFF. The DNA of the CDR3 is TGTGCCAGCAGTCCCGACGGCGACTCCTACAATGAGCAGTTCTTC.

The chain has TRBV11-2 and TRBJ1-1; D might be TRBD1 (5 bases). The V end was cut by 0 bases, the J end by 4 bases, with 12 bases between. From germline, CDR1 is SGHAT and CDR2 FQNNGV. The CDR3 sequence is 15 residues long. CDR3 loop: CASSLDVGVITEAFF. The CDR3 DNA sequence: TGTGCCAGCAGCTTAGATGTGGGGGTAATCACTGAAGCTTTCTTT.

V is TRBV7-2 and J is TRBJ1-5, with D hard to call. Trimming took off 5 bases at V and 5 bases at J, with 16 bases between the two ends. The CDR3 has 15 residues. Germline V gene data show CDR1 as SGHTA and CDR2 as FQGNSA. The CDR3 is CASSRTANFHQPQHF. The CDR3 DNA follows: TGTGCCAGCAGCCGAACAGCGAACTTTCATCAGCCCCAGCATTTT. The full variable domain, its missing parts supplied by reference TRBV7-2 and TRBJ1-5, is GAGVSQSPSNKVTEKGKDVELRCDPISGHTALYWYRQSLGQGLEFLIYFQGNSAPDKSGLPSDRFSAERTGGSVSTLTIQRTQQEDSAVYLCASSRTANFHQPQHFGDGTRLSIL.

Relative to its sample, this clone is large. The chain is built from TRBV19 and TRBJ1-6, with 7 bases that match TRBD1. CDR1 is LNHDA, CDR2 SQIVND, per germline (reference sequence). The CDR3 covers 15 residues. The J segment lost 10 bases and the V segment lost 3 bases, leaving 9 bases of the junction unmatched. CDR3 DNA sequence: TGTGCCAGTAGTATTGGAGGGGGCGAAAGCTCACCCCTCCACTTT. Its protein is CASSIGGGESSPLHF.

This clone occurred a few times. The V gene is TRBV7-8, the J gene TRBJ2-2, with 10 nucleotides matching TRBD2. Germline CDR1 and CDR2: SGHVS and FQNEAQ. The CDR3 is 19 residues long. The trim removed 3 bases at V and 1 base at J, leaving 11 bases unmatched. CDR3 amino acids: CASSFRWPSGGLNTGELFF. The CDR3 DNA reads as TGTGCCAGCAGCTTCCGCTGGCCTAGCGGGGGCCTGAACACCGGGGAGCTGTTTTTT.

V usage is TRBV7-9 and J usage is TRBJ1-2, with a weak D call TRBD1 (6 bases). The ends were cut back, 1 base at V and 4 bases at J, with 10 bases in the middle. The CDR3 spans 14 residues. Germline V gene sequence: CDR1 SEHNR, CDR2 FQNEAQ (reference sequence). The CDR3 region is CASSLVGQTYGYTF. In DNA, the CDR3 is TGTGCCAGCAGCTTAGTGGGACAAACCTATGGCTACACCTTC.

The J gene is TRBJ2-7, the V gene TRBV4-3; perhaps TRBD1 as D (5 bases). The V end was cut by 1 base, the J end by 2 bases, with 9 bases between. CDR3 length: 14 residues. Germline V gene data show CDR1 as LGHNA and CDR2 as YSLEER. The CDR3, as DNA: TGCGCCAGCAGCCAAGGGACAATCCCCTACGAGCAGTACTTC. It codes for CASSQGTIPYEQYF.

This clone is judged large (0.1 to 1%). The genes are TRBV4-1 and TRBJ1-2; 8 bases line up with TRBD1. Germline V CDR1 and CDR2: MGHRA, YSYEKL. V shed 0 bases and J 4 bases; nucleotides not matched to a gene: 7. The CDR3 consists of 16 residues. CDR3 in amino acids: CASSQDGQGDSYGYTF. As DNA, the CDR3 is TGCGCCAGCAGCCAAGACGGACAGGGTGATAGCTATGGCTACACCTTC.

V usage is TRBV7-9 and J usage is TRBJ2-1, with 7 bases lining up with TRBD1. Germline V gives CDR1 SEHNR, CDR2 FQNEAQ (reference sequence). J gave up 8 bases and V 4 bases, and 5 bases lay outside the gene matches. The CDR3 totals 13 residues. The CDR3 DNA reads TGTGCCAGCAGCTCAATTACAGGGGATGAGCAGTTCTTC. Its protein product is CASSSITGDEQFF. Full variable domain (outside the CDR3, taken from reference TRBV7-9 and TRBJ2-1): DTGVSQNPRHKITKRGQNVTFRCDPISEHNRLYWYRQTLGQGPEFLTYFQNEAQLEKSRLLSDRFSAERPKGSFSTLEIQRTEQGDSAMYLCASSSITGDEQFFGPGTRLTVL.

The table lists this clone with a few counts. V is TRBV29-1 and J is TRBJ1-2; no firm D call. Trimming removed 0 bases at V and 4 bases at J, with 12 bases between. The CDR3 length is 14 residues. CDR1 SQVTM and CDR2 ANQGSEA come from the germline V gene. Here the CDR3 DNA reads TGCAGCGTTGAAGAGGAACAGAGCTTCTATGGCTACACCTTC. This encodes CSVEEEQSFYGYTF.

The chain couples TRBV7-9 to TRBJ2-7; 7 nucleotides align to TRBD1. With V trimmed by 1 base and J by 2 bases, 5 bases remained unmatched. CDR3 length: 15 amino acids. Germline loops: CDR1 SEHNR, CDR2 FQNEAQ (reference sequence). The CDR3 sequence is CASSLVRDRTYEQYF. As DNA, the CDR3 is TGTGCCAGCAGCTTAGTGAGGGACAGAACCTACGAGCAGTACTTC.

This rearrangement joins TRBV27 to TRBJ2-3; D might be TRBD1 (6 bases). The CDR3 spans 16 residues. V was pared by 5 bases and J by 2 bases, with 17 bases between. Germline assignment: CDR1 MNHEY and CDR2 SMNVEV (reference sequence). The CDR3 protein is CASSLSGALPTDTQYF. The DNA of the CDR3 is TGTGCCAGCAGTCTCTCAGGGGCCCTCCCCACAGATACGCAGTATTTT.

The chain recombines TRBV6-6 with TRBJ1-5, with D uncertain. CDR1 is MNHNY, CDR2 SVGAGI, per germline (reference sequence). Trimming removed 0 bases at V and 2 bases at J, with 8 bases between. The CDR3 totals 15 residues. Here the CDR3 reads CASSYSMRGNQPQHF. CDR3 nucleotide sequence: TGTGCCAGCAGTTACTCGATGCGAGGCAATCAGCCCCAGCATTTT.

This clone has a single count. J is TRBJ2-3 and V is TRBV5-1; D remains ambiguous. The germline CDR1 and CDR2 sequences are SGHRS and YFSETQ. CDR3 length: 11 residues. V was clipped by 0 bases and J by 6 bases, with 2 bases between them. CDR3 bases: TGCGCCAGCAGCTTGGTCGATACGCAGTATTTT. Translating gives CASSLVDTQYF.

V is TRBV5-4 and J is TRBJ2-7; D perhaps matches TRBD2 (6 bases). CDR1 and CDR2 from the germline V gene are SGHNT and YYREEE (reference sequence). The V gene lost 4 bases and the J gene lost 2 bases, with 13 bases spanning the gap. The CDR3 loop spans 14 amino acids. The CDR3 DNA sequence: TGTGCCAGCAGCCCGTCTGGAGGGACCTACGAGCAGTACTTC. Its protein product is CASSPSGGTYEQYF. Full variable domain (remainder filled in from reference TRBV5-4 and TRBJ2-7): ETGVTQSPTHLIKTRGQQVTLRCSSQSGHNTVSWYQQALGQGPQFIFQYYREEENGRGNFPPRFSGLQFPNYSSELNVNALELDDSALYLCASSPSGGTYEQYFGPGTRLTVT.

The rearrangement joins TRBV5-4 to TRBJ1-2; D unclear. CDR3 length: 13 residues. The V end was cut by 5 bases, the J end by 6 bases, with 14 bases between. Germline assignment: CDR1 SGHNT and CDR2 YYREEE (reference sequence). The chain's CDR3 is CASRIETGHGYTF. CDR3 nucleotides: TGTGCCAGCAGGATAGAGACCGGGCATGGCTACACCTTC.

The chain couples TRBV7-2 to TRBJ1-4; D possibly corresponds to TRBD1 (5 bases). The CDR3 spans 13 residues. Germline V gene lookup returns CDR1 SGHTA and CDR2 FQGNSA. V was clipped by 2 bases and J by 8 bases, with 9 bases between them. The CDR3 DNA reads TGTGCCAGCAGCTTACAGGGCTTGGAAAAACTGTTTTTT. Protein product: CASSLQGLEKLFF.

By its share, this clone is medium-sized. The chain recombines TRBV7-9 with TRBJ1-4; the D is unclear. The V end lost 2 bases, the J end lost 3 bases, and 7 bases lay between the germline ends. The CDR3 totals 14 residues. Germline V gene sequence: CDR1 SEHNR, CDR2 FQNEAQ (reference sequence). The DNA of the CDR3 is TGTGCCAGCAGCTTACCGTATCCTAATGAAAAACTGTTTTTT. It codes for CASSLPYPNEKLFF.

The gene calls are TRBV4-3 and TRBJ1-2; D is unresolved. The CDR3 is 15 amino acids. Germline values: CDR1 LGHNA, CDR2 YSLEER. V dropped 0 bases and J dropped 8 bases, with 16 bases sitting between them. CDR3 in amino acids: CASSQDEFPARGYTF. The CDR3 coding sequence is TGCGCCAGCAGCCAAGATGAGTTCCCGGCAAGAGGCTACACCTTC.